The 19 T cell receptor beta chains given below trace back to one sample, sequenced in a study of regulatory T cells in long-lasting Graves disease. Regarding time point: newly diagnosed GD, antithyroid drugs for less than 3 months. PBMCs were the source of the RNA used for TCR sequencing. According to the study, TCR beta libraries were built with iRepertoire HTBI primers and CDR3-region Arm-PCR. TCRdb used MiXCR to reprocess the multiplex PCR reads, holding one entry per CDR3 protein. The profile shows roughly 610,000 distinct CDR3 sequences, 16% of them singletons. Separately, the same data were catalogued under a study of T cells in Graves' hyperthyroidism and ophthalmopathy.

This specimen was peripheral blood mononuclear cells (PBMCs), taken at new diagnosis, from a patient treated with antithyroid drugs. These receptors were taken from a woman in her twenties or thirties with Graves disease.

This clonotype has only a few counts. The rearrangement uses TRBV28 and TRBJ2-6, with TRBD1 matching 7 bases. The CDR3 loop spans 15 amino acids. The junction had 2 bases not matched to a gene; V was cut back by 6 bases and J by 0 bases. Germline lookup yields CDR1 MDHEN and CDR2 SYDVKM. The CDR3 protein is CASRHRGSGANVLTF. The CDR3 DNA follows: TGTGCCAGCAGACACAGGGGCTCTGGGGCCAACGTCCTGACTTTC.

The chain recombines TRBV3-1 with TRBJ1-6, with 9 positions matching TRBD1. Germline CDR1 is LGHDT and CDR2 is YNNKEL (reference sequence). V lost 4 bases, J lost 7 bases, and 11 bases stayed unmatched. The CDR3 runs to 17 residues. This CDR3 reads CASSRRTGGITNSPLHF. CDR3 nucleotides: TGTGCCAGCAGCCGTCGAACAGGGGGCATCACGAATTCACCCCTCCACTTT. Drawing the rest from reference TRBV3-1 and TRBJ1-6, the complete variable domain is DTAVSQTPKYLVTQMGNDKSIKCEQNLGHDTMYWYKQDSKKFLKIMFSYNNKELIINETVPNRFSPKSPDKAHLNLHINSLELGDSAVYFCASSRRTGGITNSPLHFGNGTRLTVT.

There are many counts of this clonotype. J is TRBJ1-5 and V is TRBV6-1; D possibly corresponds to TRBD1 (5 bases). The CDR3 is 14 residues long. V was shortened by 4 bases and J by 3 bases, with 10 bases between the two germline ends. Germline-derived CDR1 and CDR2 are MNHNS and SASEGT. CDR3 protein: CASSGQLFNQPQHF. The CDR3, as DNA: TGTGCCAGCAGTGGACAGCTCTTCAATCAGCCCCAGCATTTT.

This clonotype was picked up many times. The chain joins TRBV28 to TRBJ2-3; maybe TRBD1 (6 bases). In germline, CDR1 is MDHEN, CDR2 SYDVKM. The V end lost 8 bases, the J end lost 0 bases, and 18 bases lay between the germline ends. The CDR3 runs 16 residues. The CDR3 coding sequence is TGTGCCAGCCCACCCCCGGACAGCACTAGCACAGATACGCAGTATTTT. It is translated as CASPPPDSTSTDTQYF.

This clonotype was detected many times. The chain carries TRBV19 and TRBJ1-5, with unresolved D. Looked up from germline, CDR1 is LNHDA and CDR2 is SQIVND (reference sequence). Between the trimmed V and J ends, which lost 1 base and 4 bases, there was a span of 14 bases. The CDR3 has 16 amino acids. Here the CDR3 reads CASSIGAPNGNQPQHF. In nucleotides, the CDR3 is TGTGCCAGTAGTATAGGAGCTCCCAATGGGAATCAGCCCCAGCATTTT.

This clonotype was seen repeatedly, ten times or more. This sequence joins TRBV6-1 and TRBJ1-1; D is undetermined. The germline CDR1 and CDR2 sequences are MNHNS and SASEGT. V was cut by 0 bases and J by 4 bases, with 6 bases left in between. The CDR3 is 13 amino acids. This CDR3 is CASSEAVFTEAFF. The CDR3 DNA sequence: TGTGCCAGCAGTGAAGCGGTTTTCACTGAAGCTTTCTTT.

J is TRBJ2-1 and V is TRBV7-9, with 8 bases lining up with TRBD2. CDR3 length: 15 amino acids. With 5 bases clipped from V and 3 bases from J, the junction kept 6 bases outside the gene matches. CDR1 and CDR2 from the germline V gene are SEHNR and FQNEAQ (reference sequence). In nucleotides, the CDR3 is TGTGCCAGCAGCCTCACTAGCGGATACTACAATGAGCAGTTCTTC. It yields the protein CASSLTSGYYNEQFF.

This clonotype was observed at least ten times. The chain carries TRBV6-2 or TRBV6-3 and TRBJ2-1, with 16 positions matching TRBD2. The CDR3 has 18 amino acids. Trimming cost V 8 bases and J 5 bases; bases outside gene matches: 12. CDR1 and CDR2 from the germline V gene are MNHEY and SVGEGT. CDR3 residues: CASRGTSGRAKVHNEQFF. CDR3 DNA: TGTGCCAGCCGCGGGACTAGCGGGAGGGCCAAAGTCCACAATGAGCAGTTCTTC.

This clonotype was counted at least ten times. The chain has TRBV5-1 and TRBJ1-4; 10 nucleotides agree with TRBD1. This CDR3 region has 17 residues. Germline assignment: CDR1 SGHRS and CDR2 YFSETQ. Trimming removed 5 bases from V and 0 bases from J; junction bases left unmatched: 7. This chain's CDR3 is CASRPGQGTATNEKLFF. CDR3 coding DNA: TGCGCCAGCAGGCCGGGACAGGGGACGGCAACTAATGAAAAACTGTTTTTT. Drawing the rest from reference TRBV5-1 and TRBJ1-4, the complete variable domain is KAGVTQTPRYLIKTRGQQVTLSCSPISGHRSVSWYQQTPGQGLQFLFEYFSETQRNKGNFPGRFSGRQFSNSRSEMNVSTLELGDSALYLCASRPGQGTATNEKLFFGSGTQLSVL.

This clonotype turned up a few times. The chain links TRBV5-1 to TRBJ2-3, with 9 nucleotides matching TRBD2. The germline CDR1 and CDR2 sequences are SGHRS and YFSETQ. Germline trimming cut 2 bases from V and 2 bases from J; bases unmatched to any gene: 3. The CDR3 contains 15 residues. The CDR3 DNA follows: TGCGCCAGCAGCTTAGCGGGAGGTTACACAGATACGCAGTATTTT. This gives the protein CASSLAGGYTDTQYF.

This clonotype was counted many times. The gene calls are TRBV28 and TRBJ2-7, with 12 positions matching TRBD1. Per germline, CDR1 MDHEN and CDR2 SYDVKM. The CDR3 totals 15 residues. V shed 3 bases, J shed 5 bases, and the junction held 5 bases outside the gene matches. The CDR3 region is CASSLGTGGRDEQYF. The CDR3 DNA reads as TGTGCCAGCAGTTTGGGGACAGGGGGCAGGGACGAGCAGTACTTC.

Ten or more counts support this clonotype. The genes are TRBV11-3 and TRBJ2-1, with 10 positions matching TRBD1. CDR3 size: 15 residues. Germline CDR1 reads SGHNT; CDR2 reads YENEEA. V was clipped by 4 bases and J by 7 bases; unmatched bases: 7. CDR3 sequence reads: CASSSPDRGLNEQFF. The CDR3 bases are TGTGCCAGCAGCTCGCCGGACAGGGGGTTGAATGAGCAGTTCTTC.

This clonotype turned up a few times. The rearrangement joins TRBV7-9 to TRBJ2-1; 9 nucleotides line up with TRBD1. This CDR3 spans 16 amino acids. The V gene's germline CDR1 is SEHNR and CDR2 FQNEAQ (reference sequence). J was trimmed by 1 base and V by 4 bases; bases with no gene match: 5. CDR3 loop: CASSSLDRGSYNEQFF. CDR3 sequence (DNA): TGTGCCAGCAGCTCGCTGGACAGGGGTTCCTACAATGAGCAGTTCTTC.

There are many counts of this clonotype. This chain joins TRBV27 and TRBJ1-1; the D gene is possibly TRBD1 (6 bases). The CDR3 loop spans 15 amino acids. V shed 5 bases and J shed 1 base, with 14 bases lying between them. CDR1 MNHEY and CDR2 SMNVEV come from the germline V gene (reference sequence). CDR3 sequence reads: CASSPRVRGNTEAFF. The CDR3 region has the DNA TGTGCCAGCAGTCCCCGTGTCAGGGGGAACACTGAAGCTTTCTTT.

The J gene is TRBJ1-1, the V gene TRBV9; D is ambiguous. Deletions cut 3 bases from V and 2 bases from J, with 11 bases between. Germline V gene data show CDR1 as SGDLS and CDR2 as YYNGEE. The CDR3 length is 14 residues. The CDR3 nucleotides are TGTGCCAGCAGCGCTTTGGGGATCAACACTGAAGCTTTCTTT. Translation: CASSALGINTEAFF. Supplemented by reference TRBV9 and TRBJ1-1, the full variable domain reads DSGVTQTPKHLITATGQRVTLRCSPRSGDLSVYWYQQSLDQGLQFLIQYYNGEERAKGNILERFSAQQFPDLHSELNLSSLELGDSALYFCASSALGINTEAFFGQGTRLTVV.

In its sample, this clonotype was seen many times. The chain uses TRBV7-3 and TRBJ2-1; 8 bases align to TRBD2. With V trimmed by 6 bases and J by 2 bases, 9 bases remained unmatched. Germline CDR1 SGHTA, CDR2 FQGTGA. The CDR3 totals 16 residues. The CDR3 DNA reads TGTGCCAGCAGTACTATAGCGGGAACAACCTACAATGAGCAGTTCTTC. Protein: CASSTIAGTTYNEQFF. Together with reference TRBV7-3 and TRBJ2-1, the CDR3 gives the full variable domain: GAGVSQTPSNKVTEKGKYVELRCDPISGHTALYWYRQSLGQGPEFLIYFQGTGAADDSGLPNDRFFAVRPEGSVSTLKIQRTERGDSAVYLCASSTIAGTTYNEQFFGPGTRLTVL.

Comment on this clonotype: Just one base apart from a much larger clone, this may be a read error. The chain links TRBV6-6 to TRBJ1-5; D remains ambiguous. This CDR3 contains 14 residues. Germline CDR1 MNHNY, CDR2 SVGAGI (reference sequence). The CDR3 DNA follows: TGTGCCAGCAGTTACTCGCGGAGCAGTCAGCCCCAGCATTTT. This encodes CASSYSRSSQPQHF.

This clonotype has just a few counts. V gene TRBV7-9 combines with J gene TRBJ1-2, with TRBD1 matching over 7 bases. V was pared by 8 bases and J by 4 bases, with 7 bases of the junction left unmatched. This CDR3 has 13 residues. Germline CDR1 is SEHNR and CDR2 is FQNEAQ (reference sequence). The CDR3 loop is CASAKGASYGYTF. The CDR3 DNA reads TGTGCCAGCGCGAAGGGGGCGAGCTATGGCTACACCTTC. Variable domain in full (rest from reference TRBV7-9 and TRBJ1-2): DTGVSQNPRHKITKRGQNVTFRCDPISEHNRLYWYRQTLGQGPEFLTYFQNEAQLEKSRLLSDRFSAERPKGSFSTLEIQRTEQGDSAMYLCASAKGASYGYTFGSGTRLTVV.

The chain is built from TRBV20-1 and TRBJ2-1; 10 positions match TRBD1. This CDR3 comprises 15 residues. V shed 7 bases, J shed 7 bases, and the junction held 13 bases outside the gene matches. The germline gives CDR1 DFQATT, CDR2 SNEGSKA (reference sequence). The CDR3 sequence is CSVSRGTGVDNEQFF. The CDR3 DNA reads TGCAGTGTTTCCAGGGGGACAGGGGTTGATAATGAGCAGTTCTTC.